This TCR beta chain is from a study of T cells in Graves' hyperthyroidism and ophthalmopathy. Study findings and constraints: Model-based prediction identified ophthalmopathy a median about 6.8 months prior to its onset.

Between the trimmed V and J ends, which lost 4 bases and 4 bases, there was a span of 16 bases. Germline-derived CDR1 and CDR2 are LGHDT and YNNKEL (reference sequence). This CDR3 is 15 amino acids long. This clonotype was counted many times. Antigen: not known. The investigators amplified TCR beta CDR3 regions from RNA transcripts. HTBI primers drove first-round RT-PCR of the TCR CDR3. Using its own MiXCR run on the multiplex PCR reads, TCRdb lists one record per CDR3 protein. This table holds fewer than 650,000 distinct CDR3 sequences, more than 11% found once. This TCR came from a woman aged 25 to 39 with Graves' hyperthyroidism that later progressed to Graves' ophthalmopathy. This chain links TRBV3-1 with TRBJ2-5, with a weak D call TRBD2 (6 bases). The specimen was blood. DNA of the CDR3: TGTGCCAGCAGCCTACTAGCTGAGATAGCAGAGACCCAGTACTTC. It yields the protein CASSLLAEIAETQYF.